This T cell receptor beta chain was identified in a study of blood T cells in healthy people across ages. This clonotype has more than one count but fewer than ten. As yet, its antigen is unknown. A second PCR, run for roughly 7 to 11 cycles, used a sample-barcoded 5' primer plus a J-beta primer mix. Using its own MiXCR run on the 5' RACE reads, TCRdb lists one record per CDR3 protein. The sample has roughly 500,000 distinct CDR3 sequences, approximately 27% seen once. Study-level results: Both higher diversity and more naive CD4+ cells marked long-lived donors when set against aged donors.

Healthy Russian Caucasian donors spanned ages roughly 6 to 100 years. The clonotype was recovered from a woman in her 70s in good health. Sequenced input: blood.

The CDR3 protein is CASSGTGVWLSEQFF. In DNA, the CDR3 is TGTGCCAGCAGCGGGACAGGGGTTTGGCTGAGTGAGCAGTTCTTC. The rearrangement links TRBV7-9 to TRBJ2-1; 10 bases align to TRBD1. Germline V lookup: CDR1 SEHNR, CDR2 FQNEAQ (reference sequence). The CDR3 contains 15 residues. V lost 5 bases, J lost 9 bases, and 10 bases stayed unmatched.